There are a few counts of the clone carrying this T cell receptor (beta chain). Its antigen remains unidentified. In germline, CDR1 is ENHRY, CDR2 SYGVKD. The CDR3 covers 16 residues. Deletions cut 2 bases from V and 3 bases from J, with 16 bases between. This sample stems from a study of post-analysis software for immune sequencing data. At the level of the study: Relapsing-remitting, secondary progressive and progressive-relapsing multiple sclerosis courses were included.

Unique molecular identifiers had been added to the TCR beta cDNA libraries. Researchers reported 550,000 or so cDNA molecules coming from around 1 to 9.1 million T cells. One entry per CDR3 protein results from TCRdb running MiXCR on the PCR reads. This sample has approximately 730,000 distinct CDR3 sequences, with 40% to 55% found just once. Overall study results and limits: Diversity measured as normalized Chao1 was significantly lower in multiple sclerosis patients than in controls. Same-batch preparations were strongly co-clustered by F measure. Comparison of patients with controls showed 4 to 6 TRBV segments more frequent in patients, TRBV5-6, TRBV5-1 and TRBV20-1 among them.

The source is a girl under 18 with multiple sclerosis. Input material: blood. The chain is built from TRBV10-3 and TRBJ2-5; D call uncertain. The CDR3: CAISEGITATKETQYF. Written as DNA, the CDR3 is TGTGCCATCAGTGAGGGTATAACTGCGACAAAAGAGACCCAGTACTTC.